This TCR beta chain emerged from a study of T cells in Graves' hyperthyroidism and ophthalmopathy. For the study at large: Peripheral blood was drawn at first diagnosis, prior to all treatment.

This clonotype was recorded at least ten times. Its antigen is undetermined. TCR beta CDR3 region amplification was performed from RNA transcripts. The TCR CDR3 was amplified in a first-round RT-PCR using the HTBI primer set. TCRdb called the multiplex PCR reads again in MiXCR, with one record for every CDR3 protein. There are about half a million distinct CDR3 sequences in the sample; roughly a quarter occur only once, and approximately 10% lies in the top ten. Trimming cost V 0 bases and J 1 base, with 7 bases left between them. Per the germline V gene, CDR1 is DFQATT and CDR2 is SNEGSKA (reference sequence). The CDR3 loop spans 13 amino acids. Regarding the study as a whole: Stable hyperthyroidism was told apart from ophthalmopathy by a model built on 13 V-J features.

The source of this sequence is a woman aged 25 to 39 with Graves' ophthalmopathy. The sample was blood. The J gene is TRBJ2-7, the V gene TRBV20-1, with D uncertain. Here the CDR3 reads CSARDMQSYEQYF. The CDR3 DNA reads as TGCAGTGCTAGAGATATGCAGTCCTACGAGCAGTACTTC.